This TCR beta chain comes out of a study of PD-L1 blockade in urothelial cancer. In germline, CDR1 is MNHNY, CDR2 SVGAGI (reference sequence). V shed 2 bases and J shed 7 bases, with 9 bases lying between them. This CDR3 is 13 amino acids long. Time point here: peripheral blood 6 weeks after treatment start. The repertoire was sequenced with immunoSEQ multiplex PCR; TCRdb's copy has only in-frame clones and lacks some. Of tens of thousands of clones listed, over 75% are singletons. Source: PBMCs, taken around atezolizumab (anti-PD-L1) treatment. The rearrangement uses TRBV6-6 and TRBJ1-5; D not resolved. The TCR sequence derives from a man aged 50 to 59 with urothelial cancer. This CDR3 is CASSYRQSQPQHF. The CDR3 nucleotides are TGTGCCAGCAGTTACAGACAATCCCAGCCCCAGCATTTT.